This T cell receptor (beta chain) was sequenced for a study of T cell responses to AZD1222 COVID-19 vaccine. Study-wide results and limits: Among spike-specific TCRs, nearly half reportedly target unmutated variant regions. Repertoires were collected only later (after the peak T cell response had occurred). Baseline serology detected seropositivity in only six AZD1222 recipients.

The method was immunoSEQ multiplex PCR; TCRdb's version includes in-frame clones alone and lacks a portion of them. The table records about 130,000 clones, roughly 87% of them present only once. Notes on this clone: Its antigen remains unidentified.

V was shortened by 10 bases and J by 1 base, with 13 bases between the two germline ends. The CDR3 loop spans 13 amino acids. The germline gives CDR1 LNHDA, CDR2 SQIVND (reference sequence). This chain joins TRBV19 and TRBJ1-1; possibly TRBD1 for D (5 bases). Specimen: peripheral blood, collected on day 0 of MenACWY control vaccination. The receptor comes from an adult in good health. The CDR3 region is CATWGLTNTEAFF. CDR3 in DNA: TGTGCCACCTGGGGACTGACGAACACTGAAGCTTTCTTT. Full variable domain (rest looked up from reference TRBV19 and TRBJ1-1): DGGITQSPKYLFRKEGQNVTLSCEQNLNHDAMYWYRQDPGQGLRLIYYSQIVNDFQKGDIAEGYSVSREKKESFPLTVTSAQKNPTAFYLCATWGLTNTEAFFGQGTRLTVV.